This T cell receptor (beta chain) was sequenced in a study of cytomegalovirus exposure and HLA in healthy donors. V lost 5 bases to trimming and J lost 7 bases; unmatched junction nucleotides: 12. CDR3 size: 15 residues. The germline V gene has CDR1 MNHEY and CDR2 SVGAGI. 60 Vbeta and 13 Jbeta primers were used in PCR. TCRdb keeps only in-frame clones here, not all; method: immunoSEQ multiplex PCR. The sample carries 150,000 to 200,000 clones, 70% to 80% recorded once. V gene TRBV6-5 combines with J gene TRBJ1-2, with TRBD1 identical over 8 bases. The source is a woman aged 30 to 39 in good health and CMV-seropositive. Specimen: PBMCs. The CDR3 is CASSRQPGGGGGYTF. Written as DNA, the CDR3 is TGTGCCAGCAGTCGCCAACCAGGGGGCGGGGGTGGCTACACCTTC.